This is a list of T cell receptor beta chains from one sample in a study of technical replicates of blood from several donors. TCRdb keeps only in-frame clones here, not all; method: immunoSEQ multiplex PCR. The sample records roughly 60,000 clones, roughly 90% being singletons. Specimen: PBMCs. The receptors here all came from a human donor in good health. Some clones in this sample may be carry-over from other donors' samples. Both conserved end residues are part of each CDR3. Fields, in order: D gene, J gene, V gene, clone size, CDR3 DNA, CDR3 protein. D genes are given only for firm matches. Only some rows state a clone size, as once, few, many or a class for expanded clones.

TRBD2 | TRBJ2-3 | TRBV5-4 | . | TGTGCCAGCACCTTTCGACTAGCGGGAGGGAGCACAGATACGCAGTATTTT | CASTFRLAGGSTDTQYF
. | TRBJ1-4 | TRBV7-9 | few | TGTGCCAGCAGCTTGGAGGGGATAACTAATGAAAAACTGTTTTTT | CASSLEGITNEKLFF
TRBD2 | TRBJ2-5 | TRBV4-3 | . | TGCGCCAGCAGCCGGGGGACTAGCCCCCAAGAGACCCAGTACTTC | CASSRGTSPQETQYF
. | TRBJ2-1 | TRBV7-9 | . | TGTGCCAGCAGCCAAGCCAGGCAGTACAATGAGCAGTTCTTC | CASSQARQYNEQFF
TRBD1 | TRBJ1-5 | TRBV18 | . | TGTGCCAGCTCGCTCACAGGGGGCGATCAGCCCCAGCATTTT | CASSLTGGDQPQHF
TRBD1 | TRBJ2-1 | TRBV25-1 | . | TGTGCCAGCAGTGTGGGACAGGGGTCGGGTGAGCAGTTCTTC | CASSVGQGSGEQFF
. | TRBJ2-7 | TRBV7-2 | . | TGTGCCAGCAGCTTTATCTCAAGCGGTCCTTATGAGCAGTACTTC | CASSFISSGPYEQYF
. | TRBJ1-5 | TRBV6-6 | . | TGTGCCAGCAGTTACGAAGGAGTTCAGCCCCAGCATTTT | CASSYEGVQPQHF
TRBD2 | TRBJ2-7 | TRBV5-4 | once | TGTGCCAGCAGTTTTGGGGGGGGAACGTCCTACGAGCAGTACTTC | CASSFGGGTSYEQYF
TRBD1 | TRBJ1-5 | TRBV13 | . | TGTGCCAGCAGCTTAGGATTGGGGACAGGGGGTTCGAGCAATCAGCCCCAGCATTTT | CASSLGLGTGGSSNQPQHF
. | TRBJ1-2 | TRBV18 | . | TGTGCCAGCTCACCAAATACAGGGTTAACTGGCTACACCTTC | CASSPNTGLTGYTF
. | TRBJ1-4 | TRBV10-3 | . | TGTGCCATCAGTGAGAGGGGGACAACTAATGAAAAACTGTTTTTT | CAISERGTTNEKLFF
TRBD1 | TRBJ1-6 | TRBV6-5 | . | TGTGCCAGCAGTCCCGGGACAGGGTTTTTCCACTTT | CASSPGTGFFHF
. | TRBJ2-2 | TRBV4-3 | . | TGCGCCAGCAGCACTCAGTGGGGGGACACCGGGGAGCTGTTTTTT | CASSTQWGDTGELFF
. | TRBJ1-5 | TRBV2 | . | TGTGCCAGCAGTCGGACAGAGTACAATCAGCCCCAGCATTTT | CASSRTEYNQPQHF
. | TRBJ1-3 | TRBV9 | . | TGTGCCAGCAGCGTAGTATCGGGGGGCTCCAACTCTGGAAACACCATATATTTT | CASSVVSGGSNSGNTIYF
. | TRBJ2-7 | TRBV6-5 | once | TGTGCCAGCAGGAGGGCCTCAGGGGGGCCCTACGAGCAGTACTTC | CASRRASGGPYEQYF
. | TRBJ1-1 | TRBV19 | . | TGTGCCAGTAGGCATCGGACTGGGAACACTGAAGCTTTCTTT | CASRHRTGNTEAFF
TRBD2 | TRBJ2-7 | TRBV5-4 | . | TGTGCCAGCAGCTTTCTACTAGCGGGAACCTACGAGCAGTACTTC | CASSFLLAGTYEQYF
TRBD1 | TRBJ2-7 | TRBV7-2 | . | TGTGCCAGCAGCTTAGGGACAGGGAGGACCTACGAGCAGTACTTC | CASSLGTGRTYEQYF
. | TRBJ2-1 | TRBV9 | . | TGTGCCAGTTTATGCGCCTCCTACAATGAGCAGTTCTTC | CASLCASYNEQFF
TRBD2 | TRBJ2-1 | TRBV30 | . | TGTGCCTGGAGGTCACCGGGACTAGCGGGAGTTGGTGAGCAGTTCTTC | CAWRSPGLAGVGEQFF
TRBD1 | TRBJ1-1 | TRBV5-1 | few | TGCGCCAGCAGCTTGGCCGGGACAGGGGTCACTGAAGCTTTCTTT | CASSLAGTGVTEAFF
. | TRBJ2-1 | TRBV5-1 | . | TGCGCCAGCAGCCCCGGACCAATACGACAGGATGAGCAGTTCTTC | CASSPGPIRQDEQFF
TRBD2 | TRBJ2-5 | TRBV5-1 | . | TGCGCCAGCACTCCTAGCGGGGGTTTGGAGACCCAGTACTTC | CASTPSGGLETQYF
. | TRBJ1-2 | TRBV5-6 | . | TGTGCCAGCAGCTTGGCGGGGACAAATCAGTACTATGGCTACACCTTC | CASSLAGTNQYYGYTF
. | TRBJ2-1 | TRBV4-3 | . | TGCGCCAGCAGCCAAGAAACGGACTCCTTCTACAATGAGCAGTTCTTC | CASSQETDSFYNEQFF